This T cell receptor beta chain was documented in a study of T cell changes during pregnancy in multiple sclerosis. The J segment lost 8 bases and the V segment lost 1 base, leaving 9 bases of the junction unmatched. The CDR3 is 15 amino acids. The germline V gene encodes CDR1 SGHVS and CDR2 FQNEAQ. Sequencing used immunoSEQ multiplex PCR; TCRdb keeps in-frame clones, though not all of them. This sample has about 39,000 clones; 93% occur once, and the top ten carry approximately 0.44%. The sample was CD4+ T cells from peripheral blood mononuclear cells, taken in the first trimester of pregnancy. The receptor comes from a female donor with multiple sclerosis, enrolled in a pregnancy study. The gene calls are TRBV7-8 and TRBJ1-2, with 8 bases fitting TRBD1. CDR3 bases: TGTGCCAGCAGCTTAGTCGGGACAGGTGGATACGGCTACACCTTC. Protein sequence: CASSLVGTGGYGYTF.